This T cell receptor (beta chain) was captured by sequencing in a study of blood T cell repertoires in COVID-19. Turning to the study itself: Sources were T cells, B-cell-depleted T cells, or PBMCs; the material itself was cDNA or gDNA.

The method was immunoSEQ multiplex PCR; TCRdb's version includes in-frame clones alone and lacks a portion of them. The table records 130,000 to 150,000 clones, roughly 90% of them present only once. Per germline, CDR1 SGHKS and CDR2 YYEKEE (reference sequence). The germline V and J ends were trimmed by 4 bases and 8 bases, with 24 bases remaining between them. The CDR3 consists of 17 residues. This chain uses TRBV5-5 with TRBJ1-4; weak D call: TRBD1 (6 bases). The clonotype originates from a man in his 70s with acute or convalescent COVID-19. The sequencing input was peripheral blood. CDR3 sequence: CASSPNADVGQTEKLFF. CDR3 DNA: TGTGCCAGCAGCCCAAACGCCGATGTAGGACAGACAGAAAAACTGTTTTTT. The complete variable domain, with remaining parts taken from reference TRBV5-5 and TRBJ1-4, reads DAGVTQSPTHLIKTRGQQVTLRCSPISGHKSVSWYQQVLGQGPQFIFQYYEKEERGRGNFPDRFSARQFPNYSSELNVNALLLGDSALYLCASSPNADVGQTEKLFFGSGTQLSVL.